This T cell receptor beta chain was sequenced during a study of blood T cell repertoires in COVID-19 (TCRdb year 2020). About the investigation overall: Collaborator samples came from the United States, Italy and Spain and covered acute and convalescent phases of COVID-19. Deeply sampled blood TCRbeta repertoires from subjects exposed to, actively infected with, or recovered from COVID-19 were included in the dataset. The repertoires were made available in a free public database intended to serve as a resource for research on the immune response to SARS-CoV-2. Samples came from the ongoing ImmuneRACE study (first 160 participants) plus 1,254 subjects from 6 global collaborators. Sample metadata almost always included a de-identified subject ID, COVID-19 status, age in years and sex. The material from the prospective study consisted of cDNA or gDNA derived from T cells, B-cell-depleted T cells, or PBMCs. Where available, HLA class I and class II types were taken from metadata supplied by the sample provider and were not determined by assay-based typing. The paper's findings and limits, for the study overall: Clinical and demographic metadata were provided uncurated, with the amount varying by source and participant.

The CDR3 contains 16 residues, cysteine and phenylalanine counted. The sequence is cut down to CDR3 DNA, 48 bases in frame from base 1. Based on the germline V gene, the CDR1 and CDR2 sequences are SGDLS and YYNGEE. The junction shows trimming of 0 bases on V and 6 bases on J, plus 19 bases between the germline ends. TCRbeta CDR3 regions were amplified from genomic DNA by means of the immunoSEQ Assay, a bias-controlled multiplex PCR. On the study's bioinformatics: Nucleated cell counts per sample were estimated from amplification of reference gene primers within the assay. To quantify the absolute abundance of each unique TCRbeta CDR3 rearrangement, sequence reads were collapsed and filtered. Productive Simpson clonality was computed per sample as the square root of Simpson's diversity index over productive rearrangements. This immuneACCESS table, as held by TCRdb, lists in-frame sequences with V and J called but not all clones. Of the missing ones, under half trace to an unresolved V gene in checked studies; the others have no known cause. That table furnishes V, J and clone size, whereas the DNA furnished D and trimming. In all, the sample holds about 380,000 clones, and 90% of those were seen once. The ten biggest clones cover approximately 6.2% of the sample.

As for this clone: Its antigen is unknown. Qualities for individual bases were not recorded, and no much larger clone is one base off.

The collaborating institutions used their own protocols to collect whole blood in K2EDTA tubes. Collaborator samples were shipped for TCRbeta analysis as frozen whole blood, isolated PBMCs, or DNA extracted from either sample type. The chain is encoded by TRBV9 joined to TRBJ2-7, with a tentative D gene TRBD2 over 5 matching bases. The TCR originated in a man aged 18-30 years with active or convalescent COVID-19. The sample comprised peripheral blood. The bases read TGTGCCAGCAGCGTAGGGGATTATTTGGGAGTGCCCGAGCAGTACTTC. It is translated as CASSVGDYLGVPEQYF.